Listed below are T cell receptor beta chains from one sample, sequenced in a study of cytomegalovirus exposure and HLA in healthy donors. The table came from immunoSEQ multiplex PCR; TCRdb's copy has only in-frame clones and leaves some out. Of approximately 150,000 clones detected, around four fifths appear once; the ten largest clones hold about 1.3%. Specimen: PBMCs. Receptors originate from a man aged 25-45 years in good health and CMV-seronegative. Each CDR3 is given with its conserved first and last residue. The order of the fields is D gene, clone size, J gene, V gene, CDR3 length, CDR3 protein, CDR3 DNA. D genes are given only for firm matches. Clone size is given for some rows only: seen once, a few or many times, or a class if the clone is expanded.

TRBD2 | - | TRBJ2-1 | TRBV2 | 15 | CASSEPSGGGDEQFF | TGTGCCAGCAGTGAACCTAGCGGGGGTGGGGATGAGCAGTTCTTC
- | - | TRBJ2-7 | TRBV6-5 | 14 | CASSYDGGPYEQYF | TGTGCCAGCAGTTACGATGGGGGCCCCTACGAGCAGTACTTC
TRBD2 | - | TRBJ2-1 | TRBV27 | 14 | CASSFFGRLNEQFF | TGTGCCAGCAGTTTCTTCGGGAGGCTGAATGAGCAGTTCTTC
- | - | TRBJ2-2 | TRBV30 | 14 | CAWRASAASGELFF | TGTGCCTGGAGAGCGAGCGCTGCCTCCGGGGAGCTGTTTTTT
TRBD2 | few | TRBJ2-7 | TRBV4-1 | 16 | CASSQDSTSGTYEQYF | TGCGCCAGCAGCCAAGATTCGACTAGCGGAACCTACGAGCAGTACTTC
TRBD2 | once | TRBJ2-7 | TRBV5-4 | 13 | CASSFSGSYEQYF | TGTGCCAGCAGCTTTAGCGGGAGTTACGAGCAGTACTTC
TRBD2 | few | TRBJ2-7 | TRBV6-5 | 13 | CASSRGTREGSYF | TGTGCCAGCAGTCGCGGGACTCGGGAGGGGTCGTACTTC
- | - | TRBJ2-7 | TRBV27 | 15 | CATEPLRGKSYEQYF | TGTGCCACCGAGCCTCTCCGGGGTAAGTCCTACGAGCAGTACTTC
TRBD1 | - | TRBJ1-5 | TRBV5-1 | 17 | CASSLGTGGDGNQPQHF | TGCGCCAGCAGTTTGGGGACAGGGGGCGATGGCAATCAGCCCCAGCATTTT
- | - | TRBJ2-2 | TRBV10-1 | 16 | CASSESGGPDTGELFF | TGCGCCAGCAGTGAGTCGGGGGGGCCCGACACCGGGGAGCTGTTTTTT
TRBD1 | - | TRBJ2-5 | TRBV7-2 | 15 | CASSFGQGQRETQYF | TGTGCCAGCAGCTTCGGACAGGGGCAGAGAGAGACCCAGTACTTC
TRBD1 | - | TRBJ2-7 | TRBV9 | 15 | CASSGQYGTAYEQYF | TGTGCCAGCAGCGGACAATACGGGACAGCCTACGAGCAGTACTTC
- | - | TRBJ2-5 | TRBV7-3 | 14 | CASSLTGGQETQYF | TGTGCCAGCAGCTTAACGGGGGGGCAGGAGACCCAGTACTTC
TRBD1 | - | TRBJ2-3 | TRBV11-2 | 17 | CASSIDRDRGLTDTQYF | TGTGCCAGCAGCATAGACCGGGACAGGGGCTTGACAGATACGCAGTATTTT
TRBD2 | - | TRBJ2-1 | TRBV28 | 17 | CASSLLVAGGRENEQFF | TGTGCCAGCAGTTTATTGGTAGCGGGAGGCCGGGAGAATGAGCAGTTCTTC
- | - | TRBJ2-2 | TRBV7-3 | 12 | CASSFRVGELFF | TGTGCCAGCAGTTTCAGGGTCGGGGAGCTGTTTTTT
- | - | TRBJ1-5 | TRBV10-2 | 15 | CASSLAGNSNQPQHF | TGCGCCAGCAGTTTGGCAGGCAATAGCAATCAGCCCCAGCATTTT
- | - | TRBJ1-6 | TRBV10-3 | 14 | CAIKAGFYNSPLHF | TGTGCCATCAAGGCAGGGTTCTATAATTCACCCCTCCACTTT
- | - | TRBJ2-4 | TRBV7-2 | 12 | CASSSDRNIQYF | TGTGCCAGCAGCTCTGACAGAAACATTCAGTACTTC
- | - | TRBJ1-1 | TRBV4-1 | 14 | CASSFGAVSTEAFF | TGCGCCAGCAGCTTTGGGGCTGTCAGCACTGAAGCTTTCTTT
- | - | TRBJ2-2 | TRBV6-5 | 14 | CASRPGQFTGELFF | TGTGCCAGCAGACCCGGACAGTTCACCGGGGAGCTGTTTTTT
- | - | TRBJ2-7 | TRBV6-5 | 14 | CASSQGGTVYEQYF | TGTGCCAGCAGCCAAGGGGGGACAGTCTACGAGCAGTACTTC
- | - | TRBJ2-7 | TRBV7-2 | 15 | CASSPDLGLGYEQYF | TGTGCCAGCAGCCCCGACCTGGGACTCGGCTACGAGCAGTACTTC
- | - | TRBJ2-3 | TRBV29-1 | 15 | CSVEVYGGLTDTQYF | TGCAGCGTTGAAGTGTACGGAGGACTCACAGATACGCAGTATTTT
TRBD1 | - | TRBJ1-2 | TRBV5-1 | 19 | CASSLAGDFDGRGNYGYTF | TGCGCCAGCAGCTTGGCCGGCGATTTTGACGGCAGGGGGAACTATGGCTACACCTTC
- | - | TRBJ2-4 | TRBV28 | 15 | CASSLYPGAKNIQYF | TGTGCCAGCAGTTTATACCCAGGAGCCAAAAACATTCAGTACTTC
TRBD1 | - | TRBJ2-5 | TRBV6-5 | 16 | CASSYGTGILQETQYF | TGTGCCAGCAGTTACGGGACAGGGATCCTTCAAGAGACCCAGTACTTC
TRBD1 | - | TRBJ2-1 | TRBV6-5 | 15 | CASSRPGTGSNEQFF | TGTGCCAGCAGCAGACCCGGGACAGGTAGCAATGAGCAGTTCTTC
TRBD1 | - | TRBJ2-1 | TRBV28 | 15 | CASSLRGTAYNEQFF | TGTGCCAGCAGTCTGAGGGGGACAGCCTACAATGAGCAGTTCTTC
TRBD2 | - | TRBJ2-1 | TRBV28 | 14 | CASSFSGMGHEQFF | TGTGCCAGCAGTTTCAGCGGGATGGGTCATGAGCAGTTCTTC
TRBD1 | - | TRBJ2-7 | TRBV6-6 | 14 | CASRSGTGGVAQYF | TGTGCCAGCCGTTCCGGGACAGGGGGAGTGGCGCAGTACTTC
- | - | TRBJ1-6 | TRBV7-8 | 13 | CASSFMGASPLHF | TGTGCCAGCAGCTTCATGGGGGCTTCACCCCTCCACTTT
- | - | TRBJ1-3 | TRBV21-1 | 16 | CASSKGADSSGNTIYF | TGTGCCAGCAGCAAAGGGGCGGACAGCTCTGGAAACACCATATATTTT
TRBD1 | - | TRBJ2-6 | TRBV5-4 | 15 | CASSRDSSGANVLTF | TGTGCCAGCAGCCGGGACAGCTCTGGGGCCAACGTCCTGACTTTC